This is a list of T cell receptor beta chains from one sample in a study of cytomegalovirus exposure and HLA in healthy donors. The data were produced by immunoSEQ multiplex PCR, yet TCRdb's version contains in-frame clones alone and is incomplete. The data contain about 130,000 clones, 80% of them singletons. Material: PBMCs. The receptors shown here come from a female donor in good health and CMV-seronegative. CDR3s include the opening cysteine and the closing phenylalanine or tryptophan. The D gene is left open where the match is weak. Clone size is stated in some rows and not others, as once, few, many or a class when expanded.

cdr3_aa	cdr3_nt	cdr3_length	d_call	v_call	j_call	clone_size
CASSSIAGGSYEQYF	TGTGCCAGTAGCTCCATAGCGGGGGGCTCCTACGAGCAGTACTTC	15	TRBD2	TRBV19	TRBJ2-7	.
CASRRDRGGSGANGLTF	TGTGCCAGCCGAAGGGACAGGGGAGGTTCTGGGGCCAACGGCCTGACTTTC	17	TRBD1	TRBV19	TRBJ2-6	.
CASSRTGEGYGYTF	TGCGCCAGCAGCCGGACAGGGGAGGGTTATGGCTACACCTTC	14	TRBD1	TRBV5-1	TRBJ1-2	.
CSAKRGETQYF	TGCAGTGCTAAAAGGGGCGAGACCCAGTACTTC	11	.	TRBV20-1	TRBJ2-5	.
CASSSGTAYTGELFF	TGTGCCAGCAGTTCCGGGACAGCCTACACCGGGGAGCTGTTTTTT	15	TRBD1	TRBV27	TRBJ2-2	.
CASSGGQFYEQYF	TGCGCCAGCAGCGGGGGACAGTTCTACGAGCAGTACTTC	13	TRBD1	TRBV5-1	TRBJ2-7	once
CAAGGTGYTF	TGTGCGGCTGGAGGGACTGGCTACACCTTC	10	.	TRBV7-9	TRBJ1-2	.
CASSLPGLSSYNEQFF	TGTGCCAGCAGCTTGCCGGGTCTCAGCTCCTACAATGAGCAGTTCTTC	16	.	TRBV5-6	TRBJ2-1	.
CAWSPTGGDGYTF	TGTGCCTGGAGCCCGACAGGGGGCGACGGCTACACCTTC	13	TRBD1	TRBV30	TRBJ1-2	.
CASSQRWGTSDTYEQYF	TGCGCCAGCAGCCAAAGATGGGGGACATCGGACACCTACGAGCAGTACTTC	17	.	TRBV4-1	TRBJ2-7	few
CASSTDRGGETEAFF	TGCGCCAGCAGCACCGACAGGGGTGGTGAGACTGAAGCTTTCTTT	15	TRBD1	TRBV5-1	TRBJ1-1	.
CASSLEDRLSTDTQYF	TGCGCCAGCAGCTTGGAGGACAGGCTTAGCACAGATACGCAGTATTTT	16	TRBD1	TRBV5-1	TRBJ2-3	.
CAWSGQGWGYEQYF	TGTGCCTGGAGCGGACAGGGTTGGGGATACGAGCAGTACTTC	14	TRBD1	TRBV30	TRBJ2-7	.
CATSRDRAGRGLFF	TGTGCCACCAGCAGAGATCGGGCGGGGCGGGGACTGTTTTTT	14	.	TRBV15	TRBJ1-4	.
CASSSLAGGTDTQYF	TGTGCCAGCAGCTCCCTAGCGGGTGGTACAGATACGCAGTATTTT	15	TRBD2	TRBV7-9	TRBJ2-3	.
CAAPGPNIATNEKLFF	TGTGCCGCGCCTGGGCCCAACATTGCAACTAATGAAAAACTGTTTTTT	16	.	TRBV30	TRBJ1-4	.
CASSSGPAGYEQYF	TGTGCCAGCAGCTCCGGCCCGGCGGGGTACGAGCAGTACTTC	14	.	TRBV4-2	TRBJ2-7	.
CASRGVYYGYTF	TGTGCCAGCCGGGGAGTTTACTATGGCTACACCTTC	12	.	TRBV27	TRBJ1-2	.
CAWSLGQGGNYGYTF	TGTGCCTGGAGCTTAGGACAAGGGGGCAACTATGGCTACACCTTC	15	TRBD1	TRBV30	TRBJ1-2	.
CASSVEEGSPNYEQYF	TGTGCCAGCAGCGTAGAGGAAGGGAGCCCGAACTACGAGCAGTACTTC	16	.	TRBV9	TRBJ2-7	few
CASSLVKRTDEAFF	TGTGCCAGCAGCTTAGTCAAAAGAACTGATGAAGCTTTCTTT	14	.	TRBV7-9	TRBJ1-1	.
CAISDGTGGAYSNQPQHF	TGTGCCATCAGTGACGGGACAGGGGGGGCTTATAGCAATCAGCCCCAGCATTTT	18	TRBD1	TRBV10-3	TRBJ1-5	few
CASSRGHGYTF	TGTGCCAGCAGTAGGGGGCATGGCTACACCTTC	11	TRBD1	TRBV6-1	TRBJ1-2	.
CASSYSGAGIHEKLFF	TGTGCCAGCAGTTACTCCGGGGCGGGAATCCACGAAAAACTGTTTTTT	16	.	TRBV6-5	TRBJ1-4	few
CASSKLAGIRKKNTGELFF	TGTGCCAGCAGCAAACTAGCGGGGATAAGAAAAAAGAACACCGGGGAGCTGTTTTTT	19	TRBD2	TRBV9	TRBJ2-2	few
CASSDFGGGAETQYF	TGTGCCAGCAGTGATTTTGGCGGGGGAGCAGAGACCCAGTACTTC	15	TRBD2	TRBV2	TRBJ2-5	.
CASSLSAAADYTDTQYF	TGTGCCAGCAGTTTATCGGCAGCGGCGGACTACACAGATACGCAGTATTTT	17	.	TRBV28	TRBJ2-3	few
CASSQDTRLHEQYF	TGTGCCAGCAGCCAAGATACGCGATTGCACGAGCAGTACTTC	14	.	TRBV14	TRBJ2-7	.
CASKRDRLQDEKLFF	TGTGCCAGCAAAAGGGACAGGCTCCAAGATGAAAAACTGTTTTTT	15	TRBD1	TRBV19	TRBJ1-4	.
CASSRTGDTQYF	TGCGCCAGCAGCCGCACCGGGGATACGCAGTATTTT	12	.	TRBV4-1	TRBJ2-3	.
CASSVVAARNTGELFF	TGTGCCAGCAGCGTAGTAGCAGCTAGGAACACCGGGGAGCTGTTTTTT	16	.	TRBV9	TRBJ2-2	.
CASSGLAAGELFF	TGTGCCAGCAGTGGGCTAGCGGCCGGGGAGCTGTTTTTT	13	TRBD2	TRBV6-1	TRBJ2-2	.
CSSSSRQAYEQYF	TGTTCCAGCAGCTCAAGACAGGCCTACGAGCAGTACTTC	13	.	TRBV7-9	TRBJ2-7	.
CASSRTGKAGTQYF	TGTGCCAGCAGTAGGACAGGGAAGGCGGGGACCCAGTACTTC	14	TRBD1	TRBV27	TRBJ2-5	few
CASSVEETGNFYGYTF	TGTGCCAGCAGCGTAGAGGAGACAGGAAACTTCTATGGCTACACCTTC	16	.	TRBV9	TRBJ1-2	.
CASSRKPGLAGGSDTQYF	TGTGCCAGTAGTCGGAAACCGGGACTAGCGGGGGGTTCAGATACGCAGTATTTT	18	TRBD2	TRBV19	TRBJ2-3	.
CASGLDTGSQYF	TGTGCTAGTGGTTTGGATACAGGTTCACAGTACTTC	12	.	TRBV12-5	TRBJ2-5	.
CAWSGRIRQGAGSPLHF	TGTGCCTGGAGTGGCCGGATTAGACAGGGGGCCGGGTCACCCCTCCACTTT	17	TRBD1	TRBV30	TRBJ1-6	.
CASSLTGAGNTIYF	TGTGCCAGCAGCCTTACAGGGGCTGGAAACACCATATATTTT	14	TRBD1	TRBV4-2	TRBJ1-3	.
CSSRQGFDEQYF	TGTTCCAGCCGACAGGGTTTCGACGAGCAGTACTTC	12	TRBD1	TRBV7-9	TRBJ2-7	.
CASSSPSGRSTDTQYF	TGTGCCAGCAGCTCACCCAGCGGGAGATCGACAGATACGCAGTATTTT	16	TRBD2	TRBV5-4	TRBJ2-3	.